These T cell receptor beta chains were read from a single sample in a study of regulatory T cells in long-lasting Graves disease. TCRdb re-analysed the multiplex PCR reads in MiXCR, keeping a single row per CDR3 protein. Here the sample spans fewer than 550,000 distinct CDR3 sequences, approximately 16% being singletons. The sample was also reused in another study, on T cells in Graves' hyperthyroidism and ophthalmopathy.

The specimen was peripheral blood mononuclear cells (PBMCs), collected at new diagnosis, from a patient treated with antithyroid drugs. Receptors originate from a young woman with Graves disease. The CDR3 runs from the conserved cysteine through the conserved F or W. The D gene is left open where the match is weak. A row's size may be missing; if present it is once, few, many or a size class.

D,size,V,J,DNA,CDR3
.,.,TRBV20-1,TRBJ1-5,TGCAGTGCTAGAGATCAAAGGGGAAAGCCCCAGCATTTT,CSARDQRGKPQHF
.,many,TRBV5-1,TRBJ1-1,TGCGCCAGCAGCCCGGGACTTATGAACACTGAAGCTTTCTTT,CASSPGLMNTEAFF
.,many,TRBV11-2,TRBJ2-5,TGTGCCAGCAGCTCCATAGGGTACCAAGAGACCCAGTACTTC,CASSSIGYQETQYF
.,many,TRBV11-3,TRBJ2-1,TGTGCCAGCAGCTACCGCGGGGCCTACTCCTACAATGAGCAGTTCTTC,CASSYRGAYSYNEQFF
.,many,TRBV7-2,TRBJ1-1,TGTGCCAGCAGCTTATTCGACCAGGGGTGGGACGCTTTCTTT,CASSLFDQGWDAFF
TRBD1,.,TRBV2,TRBJ2-7,TGTGCCAGCAGTGACCAGGGGGCCCGAGAGCAGTACTTC,CASSDQGAREQYF
TRBD1,.,TRBV19,TRBJ2-2,TGTGCCAGTAGTGTAGACAGGGACACCGGGGAGCTGTTTTTT,CASSVDRDTGELFF
TRBD1,few,TRBV12-3/TRBV12-4,TRBJ1-5,TGTGCCAGCAGTTTAGAAAATCTCTGGGACAGGGGAGATCAGCCCCAGCATTTT,CASSLENLWDRGDQPQHF
TRBD2,.,TRBV9,TRBJ2-7,TGTGCCAGCAGCGTAGCGGGAGGGACTTCCTACGAGCAGTACTTC,CASSVAGGTSYEQYF
.,.,TRBV4-1,TRBJ1-1,TGCGCCAGCAGCCAAGATAGAGAGACATTTAACACTGAAGCTTTCTTT,CASSQDRETFNTEAFF
.,few,TRBV5-1,TRBJ2-7,TGCGCCAGCAGCCCGAGGGCGACTGGAGTCTACGAGCAGTACTTC,CASSPRATGVYEQYF
TRBD1,.,TRBV28,TRBJ2-6,TGTGCCAGCAGTGGGCCGGGACAGGGGGTTGGGGCCAACGTCCTGACTTTC,CASSGPGQGVGANVLTF
TRBD2,.,TRBV13,TRBJ2-1,TGTGCCAGCAGCTTATCACGGGGGGTAGATGAGCAGTTCTTC,CASSLSRGVDEQFF
TRBD2,.,TRBV12-3/TRBV12-4,TRBJ2-2,TGTGCCAGCAGTTTAGAGCTTCCCAGCGGGAGGGATTTGAACACCGGGGAGCTGTTTTTT,CASSLELPSGRDLNTGELFF
.,few,TRBV7-9,TRBJ1-1,TGTGCCAGCAGCTTAGCAAATGCGCGTAACACTGAAGCTTTCTTT,CASSLANARNTEAFF
TRBD1,few,TRBV28,TRBJ1-4,TGTGCCAGCAGTTTCACCGGGACAGGTCTCCGGTCGGGTGAAAAACTGTTTTTT,CASSFTGTGLRSGEKLFF
.,many,TRBV28,TRBJ2-7,TGTGCCAGCATCGGGTTGGGCAGGGCTTCCTACGAGCAGTACTTC,CASIGLGRASYEQYF
.,.,TRBV28,TRBJ1-5,TGTGCCAGCAGCCACACAGGGACCCAGGGGCCCCAGCATTTT,CASSHTGTQGPQHF
.,few,TRBV9,TRBJ1-1,TGTGCCAGCAGCGTAGCTCCTACAGGCCTCAAACTGATCGAGGTGGCTTTCTTT,CASSVAPTGLKLIEVAFF
.,.,TRBV12-3/TRBV12-4,TRBJ2-7,TGTGCCAGCGGTTTATTTGGTTCGGGGGGCAACTACGAGCAGTACTTC,CASGLFGSGGNYEQYF
TRBD1,few,TRBV20-1,TRBJ1-6,TGCAGTGCTAGGACCGGGACAGGGAGTTCACCCCTCCACTTT,CSARTGTGSSPLHF
TRBD2,few,TRBV6-2/TRBV6-3,TRBJ2-3,TGTGCCAGCAGTTACTCCGGGACTAGCGGGAGAATGGGTACAGATACGCAGTATTTT,CASSYSGTSGRMGTDTQYF
.,few,TRBV6-1,TRBJ2-7,TGTGCCAGCACCGGGACACGCTCCTTTTACGAGCAGTACTTC,CASTGTRSFYEQYF
.,many,TRBV29-1,TRBJ1-1,TGCAGCGTTGAGAACAGGCTAACGAACACTGAAGCTTTCTTT,CSVENRLTNTEAFF
.,.,TRBV5-6,TRBJ1-6,TGTGCCAGCAGCTTGAATGGGCCGGGGGATTCACCCCTCCACTTT,CASSLNGPGDSPLHF
TRBD1,few,TRBV5-4,TRBJ2-1,TGTGCCAGCAGCTTTACCGGGACAGGGGACTACAATGAGCAGTTCTTC,CASSFTGTGDYNEQFF
.,.,TRBV19,TRBJ2-3,TGTGCCAGTAGTATGGGGGATACGCAGTATTTT,CASSMGDTQYF
.,.,TRBV29-1,TRBJ2-7,TGCAGCGTTGGGGACCCCTACGAGCAGTACTTC,CSVGDPYEQYF
.,many,TRBV5-1,TRBJ2-7,TGCGCCAGCAGCTTGGCCGCAGGCGCCTACGAGCAGTACTTC,CASSLAAGAYEQYF
TRBD1,.,TRBV20-1,TRBJ2-7,TGCAGTGCTAGAGGTAACCGGGACAGTCATTGCTTC,CSARGNRDSHCF
.,once,TRBV6-5,TRBJ2-3,TGTGCCAGCAGTTACCGGGGGGCAGGGACCACAGATACGCAGTATTTT,CASSYRGAGTTDTQYF
TRBD1,.,TRBV19,TRBJ2-7,TGTGCCAGTAGCACACAGGGGGCACTTGGCGAGCAGTACTTC,CASSTQGALGEQYF
.,many,TRBV10-1,TRBJ2-3,TGCGCCAGCAGTGAGTCTTATAGCACAGATACGCAGTATTTT,CASSESYSTDTQYF
.,few,TRBV30,TRBJ2-7,TGTGCCTGGACTCCCACGGAACGAGCCTACGAGCAGTACTTC,CAWTPTERAYEQYF
.,.,TRBV10-2,TRBJ2-2,TGCGCCACCGGAGACAGGTTGACCGGGGAGCTGTTTTTT,CATGDRLTGELFF
.,.,TRBV6-1,TRBJ2-7,TGTGCCAGCAAGGAGGGGATGAGCGAGCAGTACTTC,CASKEGMSEQYF
.,.,TRBV12-3/TRBV12-4,TRBJ2-7,TGTGCCAGCAGTTTGGGGGCCCCCTACGAGCAGTACTTC,CASSLGAPYEQYF
TRBD2,few,TRBV19,TRBJ2-7,TGTGCCAGTAGCACCGACGGGGGGGAAGGAACCGAGCAGTACTTC,CASSTDGGEGTEQYF
TRBD1,many,TRBV12-3/TRBV12-4,TRBJ2-1,TGTGCCAGCAGTCCGCGGACAGGGAGGCACAATGAGCAGTTCTTC,CASSPRTGRHNEQFF
TRBD2,.,TRBV7-3,TRBJ2-7,TGTGCCAGCAGCCCCTCGGGTAGGGAGGGCTTGTACGAGCAGTACTTC,CASSPSGREGLYEQYF
.,many,TRBV12-3/TRBV12-4,TRBJ1-1,TGTGCCAGCAGTTTGGTGGGGAACACTGAAGCTTTCTTT,CASSLVGNTEAFF
.,many,TRBV27,TRBJ2-2,TGTGCCAGCAGTTTATCGTGGACCGGGGAGCTGTTTTTT,CASSLSWTGELFF
.,many,TRBV30,TRBJ1-1,TGTGCCTGGATCCGCGGGTTCAATGGAGCTTTCTTT,CAWIRGFNGAFF
.,.,TRBV9,TRBJ2-7,TGTGCCAGCAGCGTAGAAGGGCAGGGGAACTACGAGCAGTACTTC,CASSVEGQGNYEQYF